This T cell receptor (beta chain) came from a study of cytomegalovirus exposure and HLA in healthy donors. Study-wide results and caveats: Altogether, some 170 TCR beta chains were recorded as cytomegalovirus-associated. Across donors, most TCRs were seen rarely, yet some public ones were widespread.

Each donor was nominally healthy when sampled (though unrecorded immune exposures were likely). Comment on this clone: Its matching antigen is unknown.

Germline CDR1 SNHLY, CDR2 FYNNEI. The V and J ends lost 6 bases and 10 bases, in that order; junction bases with no gene match: 6. The CDR3 runs 14 residues. The primer mix had 60 Vbeta and 13 Jbeta primers. Authors' analysis steps: Around 11 million of some 80 million unique TCR beta chains were shared, per a later count. Using immunoSEQ multiplex PCR, the repertoire was profiled, and TCRdb retains in-frame clones only, with some absent. V, J and clone size were drawn from that table, and D and trimming were deduced from the DNA. The sample records 70,000 or so clones, 74% being singletons. This TCR derives from a woman aged 60-75 years in good health and CMV-seropositive. The chain uses TRBV2 and TRBJ1-6, with 10 bases matching TRBD1. Input material: PBMCs. CDR3 bases: TGTGCCAGCAGAGGGACAGGGGTAGGATCACCCCTCCACTTT. Its protein is CASRGTGVGSPLHF. Full variable domain (rest looked up from reference TRBV2 and TRBJ1-6): EPEVTQTPSHQVTQMGQEVILRCVPISNHLYFYWYRQILGQKVEFLVSFYNNEISEKSEIFDDQFSVERPDGSNFTLKIRSTKLEDSAMYFCASRGTGVGSPLHFGNGTRLTVT.